Shown below are 2 T cell receptor beta chains from a single sample sequenced in a study of blood T cell repertoires in COVID-19. Libraries were prepared by immunoSEQ multiplex PCR; TCRdb keeps only in-frame clonotypes and omits some of them. The sample yields a few hundred thousand clones, around 85% seen once. Sequenced input: PBMCs or T cells enriched from blood (not recorded which). The receptors here all came from a woman in her sixties who had recovered from COVID-19.

The genes are TRBV5-1 and TRBJ2-2, with TRBD1 identical over 7 bases. The CDR3 extends over 15 amino acids. From germline, CDR1 is SGHRS and CDR2 YFSETQ. The V and J ends lost 2 bases and 4 bases, in that order; junction bases with no gene match: 5. The CDR3 bases are TGCGCCAGCAGCTTCTCAGGGGGTCGCACCGGGGAGCTGTTTTTT. As protein: CASSFSGGRTGELFF.

The sample holds one count of this clone. This sequence joins TRBV27 and TRBJ1-6; D gene unclear. Germline V lookup: CDR1 MNHEY, CDR2 SMNVEV (reference sequence). The CDR3 sequence is 13 residues long. Trimming cost V 2 bases and J 8 bases, with 7 bases left between them. CDR3 sequence (DNA): TGTGCCAGCAGTTTAGGGGAGCATTCACCCCTCCACTTT. Amino acids: CASSLGEHSPLHF.